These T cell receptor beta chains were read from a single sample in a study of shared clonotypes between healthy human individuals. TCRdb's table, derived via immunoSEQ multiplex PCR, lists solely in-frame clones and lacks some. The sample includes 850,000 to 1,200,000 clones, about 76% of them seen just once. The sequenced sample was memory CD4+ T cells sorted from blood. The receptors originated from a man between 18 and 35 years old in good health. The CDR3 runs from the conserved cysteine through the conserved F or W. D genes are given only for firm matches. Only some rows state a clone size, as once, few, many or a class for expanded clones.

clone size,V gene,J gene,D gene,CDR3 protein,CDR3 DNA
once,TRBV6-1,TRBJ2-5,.,CASSEAAAQETQYF,TGTGCCAGCAGTGAAGCGGCTGCCCAAGAGACCCAGTACTTC
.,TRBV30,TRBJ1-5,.,CAWSGQGQPQHF,TGTGCCTGGAGTGGTCAGGGTCAGCCCCAGCATTTT
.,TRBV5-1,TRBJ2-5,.,CASSRAGITETQYF,TGCGCCAGCAGCCGAGCAGGGATTACGGAGACCCAGTACTTC
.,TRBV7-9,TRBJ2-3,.,CASSLGNPTDTQYF,TGTGCCAGCAGCTTAGGCAACCCCACAGATACGCAGTATTTT
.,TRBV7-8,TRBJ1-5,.,CASSSSPTKNQPQHF,TGTGCCAGCAGCTCCAGCCCGACTAAAAACCAGCCCCAGCATTTT
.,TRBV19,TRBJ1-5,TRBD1,CASSPGQGSQPQHF,TGTGCCAGTAGTCCGGGACAGGGGAGTCAGCCCCAGCATTTT
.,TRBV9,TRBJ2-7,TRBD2,CASSPSGGSYEQYF,TGTGCCAGCAGCCCTAGCGGTGGCTCCTACGAGCAGTACTTC
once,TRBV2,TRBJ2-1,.,CARQRVLSSYNEQFF,TGTGCCAGGCAGCGGGTCCTTAGCTCCTACAATGAGCAGTTCTTC
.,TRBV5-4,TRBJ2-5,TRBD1,CASSSEDRAQETQYF,TGTGCCAGCAGCTCGGAGGACAGGGCACAAGAGACCCAGTACTTC
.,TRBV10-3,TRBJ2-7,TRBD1,CATGQGAGLGYF,TGTGCCACAGGACAGGGGGCGGGGTTGGGGTACTTC
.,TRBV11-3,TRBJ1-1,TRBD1,CASSSGQGPSEAFF,TGTGCCAGCAGCTCGGGACAGGGCCCTTCTGAAGCTTTCTTT
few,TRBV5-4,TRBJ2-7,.,CASSLYGGSREQYF,TGTGCCAGCAGCTTGTATGGGGGGAGCCGCGAGCAGTACTTC
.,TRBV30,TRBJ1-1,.,CAWRGAMKAEAFF,TGTGCCTGGAGAGGGGCCATGAAGGCTGAAGCTTTCTTT
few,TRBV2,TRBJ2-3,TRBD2,CASNAGGRSTDTQYF,TGTGCCAGCAACGCGGGGGGACGAAGCACAGATACGCAGTATTTT
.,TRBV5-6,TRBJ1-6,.,CASRQTGINSPLHF,TGTGCCAGCAGACAAACAGGGATTAATTCACCCCTCCACTTT
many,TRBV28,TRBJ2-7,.,CASSPLLGLQYF,TGTGCCAGCAGTCCCCTCTTAGGGTTACAGTACTTC
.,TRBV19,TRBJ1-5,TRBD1,CASSIRQGWDNQPQHF,TGTGCCAGTAGTATACGACAGGGGTGGGACAATCAGCCCCAGCATTTT
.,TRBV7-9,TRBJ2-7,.,CASSLTGFSEQYF,TGTGCCAGCAGCCTCACGGGGTTTAGCGAGCAGTACTTC
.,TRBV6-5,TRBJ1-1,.,CASSYGGIITEAFF,TGTGCCAGCAGTTACGGGGGGATAATAACTGAAGCTTTCTTT
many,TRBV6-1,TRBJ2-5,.,CASSEGGVSQETQYF,TGTGCCAGCAGTGAAGGGGGGGTTAGCCAAGAGACCCAGTACTTC
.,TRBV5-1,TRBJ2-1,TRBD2,CASSIGLARDEQFF,TGCGCCAGCAGCATCGGACTAGCGCGAGATGAGCAGTTCTTC
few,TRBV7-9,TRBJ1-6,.,CASSLNSGGAGNSPLHF,TGTGCCAGCAGCTTAAATTCGGGGGGCGCTGGAAATTCACCCCTCCACTTT
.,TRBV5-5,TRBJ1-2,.,CASSREGTGPGWGYTF,TGTGCCAGCAGCCGGGAAGGTACAGGGCCGGGTTGGGGCTACACCTTC
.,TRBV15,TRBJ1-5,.,CATSRDLLGGSNQPQHF,TGTGCCACCAGCAGAGATCTCCTAGGGGGGAGCAATCAGCCCCAGCATTTT
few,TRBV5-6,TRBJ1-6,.,CASSLAGRNNSPLHF,TGTGCCAGCAGCTTGGCAGGGAGGAATAATTCACCCCTCCACTTT
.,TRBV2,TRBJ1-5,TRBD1,CASSTTGESNQPQHF,TGTGCCAGCAGTACGACAGGGGAAAGCAATCAGCCCCAGCATTTT
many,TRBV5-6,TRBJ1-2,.,CASSLGVPNYGYTF,TGTGCCAGCAGCTTGGGGGTCCCCAACTATGGCTACACCTTC